The 21 T cell receptor beta chains below come from one sample, sequenced in a study of beta chain features in type 1 diabetes. Findings of the study overall: Shorter TCRB CDR3s, moderately but significantly so, marked every one of the four CD4+ subsets in Type 1 diabetes patients.

Their antigen targets remain unknown. TCRB transcripts that were expressed got sequenced, as all of the isolated RNA had been reverse transcribed. TCRdb's table, derived via immunoSEQ multiplex PCR, lists solely in-frame clones and lacks some. Found here are some 44,000 clones, approximately 70% of them singletons; the top ten hold about 2%. Sequenced: Tregs from blood. Every receptor here comes from a woman under 30 with type 1 diabetes.

The chain has TRBV29-1 and TRBJ2-2; D unresolved. The V and J ends lost 5 bases and 2 bases respectively, with 9 bases between them. Germline V lookup: CDR1 SQVTM, CDR2 ANQGSEA. CDR3 size: 13 residues. The CDR3: CSVLAENTGELFF. DNA for the CDR3: TGCAGCGTTTTGGCAGAAAACACCGGGGAGCTGTTTTTT.

This clone appeared a single time. The chain is built from TRBV4-3 and TRBJ2-2; a weak D match, TRBD2 (6 bases). V shed 1 base and J shed 13 bases, with 16 bases lying between them. The CDR3 sequence is 14 residues long. From germline, CDR1 is LGHNA and CDR2 YSLEER. The CDR3 DNA sequence: TGCGCCAGCAGCCAAGGGAAAGGGAGGAGCGCGCTGTTTTTT. This gives the protein CASSQGKGRSALFF.

This clone showed up just once. Mismatch with germline at one junction end may stem from a read error. J is TRBJ2-2 and V is TRBV7-7; D might be TRBD2 (5 bases). The CDR3 is made up of 14 amino acids. Per the germline V gene, CDR1 is SSHAT and CDR2 is FNYEAQ (reference sequence). Here the CDR3 DNA reads TGTGCTAGCAGCTTAGCGCCAGAGGACGGGGAGCTGTTTTTT. Encoded protein: CASSLAPEDGELFF.

This clone occurred once. The chain joins TRBV23-1 to TRBJ2-3, with 9 bases that match TRBD2. TRBV23-1 is an open reading frame, and its role is uncertain. The CDR3 contains 17 residues. Trimming took 0 bases from V and 5 from J; bases not matched to a gene: 9. CDR3 region: CASSQSWRGGRVDTQYF. CDR3 nucleotides: TGCGCCAGCAGTCAATCCTGGCGGGGGGGCCGGGTAGATACGCAGTATTTT.

This clone was counted between two and nine times. The chain combines TRBV7-9 with TRBJ2-3; TRBD1 might be the D (5 bases). Germline values: CDR1 SEHNR, CDR2 FQNEAQ (reference sequence). The CDR3 has 16 amino acids. Trimming pared 1 base from V and 0 bases from J, leaving 11 bases between. The CDR3 loop is CASSLVRVSSTDTQYF. CDR3 in DNA: TGTGCCAGCAGCTTAGTCAGGGTCTCTAGCACAGATACGCAGTATTTT.

CDR3 loop: CASSQVQVLTIQPQHF. In DNA form, the CDR3 reads TGCGCCAGCAGCCAAGTCCAGGTTCTTACGATTCAGCCCCAGCATTTT. The chain links TRBV4-1 to TRBJ1-5; D is unclear. The V gene lost 1 base and the J gene lost 6 bases, with 16 bases spanning the gap. The CDR3 has 16 residues. Per the germline V gene, CDR1 is MGHRA and CDR2 is YSYEKL.

This chain connects TRBV4-1 to TRBJ1-2, with D unclear. V lost 1 base and J 4 bases, leaving 7 bases between the germline ends. The CDR3 sequence is 13 residues long. The V gene's germline CDR1 is MGHRA and CDR2 YSYEKL. The CDR3 loop is CASSQGAGYGYTF. For the CDR3, the DNA is TGCGCCAGCAGCCAAGGGGCTGGCTATGGCTACACCTTC.

The V gene is TRBV19, the J gene TRBJ2-7, with D perhaps matching TRBD2 (5 bases). V was cut by 6 bases and J by 5 bases, with 14 bases left in between. Germline lookup yields CDR1 LNHDA and CDR2 SQIVND (reference sequence). The CDR3 spans 13 residues. The CDR3 loop is CASRAAGGHEQYF. The CDR3 DNA sequence: TGTGCCAGTAGAGCCGCGGGCGGCCACGAGCAGTACTTC.

The chain has TRBV4-3 and TRBJ1-1; D gene ambiguous. Germline V CDR1 and CDR2: LGHNA, YSLEER. This CDR3 is 15 amino acids long. Trimming stripped 0 bases from V and 5 bases from J, with 13 bases between. The CDR3 DNA reads TGCGCCAGCAGCCAAGATTTCGGAGGTGGAACTGAAGCTTTCTTT. It yields the protein CASSQDFGGGTEAFF.

This rearrangement joins TRBV11-3 to TRBJ2-2; no firm D call. Germline CDR1 and CDR2: SGHNT and YENEEA. This CDR3 spans 14 amino acids. V was cut by 1 base and J by 4 bases, with 7 bases left in between. The DNA of the CDR3 is TGTGCCAGCAGCTTAGCCTTTTCCACCGGGGAGCTGTTTTTT. It encodes CASSLAFSTGELFF.

The sample holds a few counts of this clone. This rearrangement joins TRBV5-4 to TRBJ1-2, with 9 nucleotides matching TRBD1. The germline CDR1 and CDR2 sequences are SGHNT and YYREEE (reference sequence). The junction had 7 bases not matched to a gene; V was cut back by 5 bases and J by 8 bases. The CDR3 loop spans 13 amino acids. The CDR3 nucleotides are TGTGCCAGCAGGGGGACAGGGACGGAAGGCTACACCTTC. Translation: CASRGTGTEGYTF.

CDR3 region: CSALGQGTTMNTEAFF. CDR3 nucleotides: TGCAGCGCTCTAGGACAGGGGACGACGATGAACACTGAAGCTTTCTTT. This chain connects TRBV29-1 to TRBJ1-1, with 9 bases matching TRBD1. Losses at the gene ends were 7 bases for V and 0 bases for J; bases not matched to a gene: 12. This CDR3 has 16 residues. CDR1 and CDR2 from the germline V gene are SQVTM and ANQGSEA.

This clone has just a few counts. The chain has TRBV27 and TRBJ2-3; 7 bases fit TRBD2. This CDR3 is 14 amino acids long. V lost 7 bases to trimming and J lost 3 bases; unmatched junction nucleotides: 7. CDR1 MNHEY and CDR2 SMNVEV come from the germline V gene (reference sequence). For the CDR3, the DNA is TGTGCCAGCACCTCGGGTAGCGGGACAGATACGCAGTATTTT. This translates into CASTSGSGTDTQYF.

This chain links TRBV5-1 with TRBJ1-1; D gene ambiguous. The germline V and J ends were trimmed by 0 bases and 3 bases, with 6 bases remaining between them. Germline CDR1 and CDR2: SGHRS and YFSETQ. The CDR3 is made up of 13 amino acids. DNA for the CDR3: TGCGCCAGCAGCTTGGACATGGACACTGAAGCTTTCTTT. This codes for CASSLDMDTEAFF.

This clone occurred a few times. This chain connects TRBV7-3 to TRBJ2-1; 11 bases are shared with TRBD2. The CDR3 has 15 amino acids. V was clipped by 5 bases and J by 5 bases; unmatched bases: 5. Germline values: CDR1 SGHTA, CDR2 FQGTGA. The CDR3: CASSPSSGRNNEQFF. The CDR3, as DNA: TGTGCCAGCAGCCCATCTAGCGGGAGGAACAATGAGCAGTTCTTC. Complete variable domain (other parts from reference TRBV7-3 and TRBJ2-1): GAGVSQTPSNKVTEKGKYVELRCDPISGHTALYWYRQSLGQGPEFLIYFQGTGAADDSGLPNDRFFAVRPEGSVSTLKIQRTERGDSAVYLCASSPSSGRNNEQFFGPGTRLTVL.

J is TRBJ1-2 and V is TRBV28; 8 bases map to TRBD1. V shed 2 bases and J 5 bases; nucleotides not matched to a gene: 13. Germline V gene data show CDR1 as MDHEN and CDR2 as SYDVKM. This CDR3 spans 17 amino acids. CDR3 sequence: CASSLIRGRGLGYGYTF. CDR3 DNA sequence: TGTGCCAGCAGTTTAATTCGCGGCAGGGGGCTTGGATATGGCTACACCTTC.

The chain couples TRBV7-8 to TRBJ2-7; D not resolved. The V end was cut by 0 bases, the J end by 2 bases, with 5 bases between. CDR1 is SGHVS, CDR2 FQNEAQ, per germline. This CDR3 spans 13 amino acids. The CDR3, as DNA: TGTGCCAGCAGCTTAGCCCAGACCTACGAGCAGTACTTC. Its translation: CASSLAQTYEQYF.

The CDR3 reads CASTGFQETQYF. In DNA, the CDR3 is TGCGCCAGCACAGGGTTCCAAGAGACCCAGTACTTC. The rearrangement links TRBV5-1 to TRBJ2-5, with D possibly TRBD1 on 5 matching bases. The V gene's germline CDR1 is SGHRS and CDR2 YFSETQ. The CDR3 extends over 12 amino acids. Trimming left V 6 bases short and J 1 base short, with 7 bases between.

The V gene is TRBV7-9, the J gene TRBJ2-7; 7 positions agree with TRBD1. There are 13 residues in the CDR3. Germline CDR1 SEHNR, CDR2 FQNEAQ (reference sequence). V dropped 10 bases and J dropped 1; count of bases not matched to a gene: 7. The CDR3 spells CAKEQGPSYEQYF. The CDR3 DNA reads TGTGCCAAGGAACAGGGGCCGTCCTACGAGCAGTACTTC.

The chain carries TRBV30 and TRBJ1-4; 8 bases align to TRBD1. This CDR3 spans 14 amino acids. Germline values: CDR1 GTSNPN, CDR2 SVGIG (reference sequence). V shed 5 bases and J 5 bases; nucleotides not matched to a gene: 7. The CDR3 sequence: CAWSWTGRNEKLFF. In nucleotides, the CDR3 is TGTGCCTGGTCATGGACAGGGCGAAATGAAAAACTGTTTTTT.

V is TRBV4-3 and J is TRBJ2-7; no clear D. V shed 1 base and J shed 4 bases, with 8 bases lying between them. This CDR3 spans 13 amino acids. Looked up from germline, CDR1 is LGHNA and CDR2 is YSLEER. Written as DNA, the CDR3 is TGCGCCAGCAGCCAAGGCCGGTTTTACGAGCAGTACTTC. Protein: CASSQGRFYEQYF.